This is a list of T cell receptor beta chains from one sample in a study of blood T cell repertoires in COVID-19. Some clones are missing from TCRdb's copy, which holds only in-frame ones; the method was immunoSEQ multiplex PCR. The sample lists nearly 45,000 clones, about 86% occurring once. What was sequenced was peripheral blood. Receptor source: a human donor in a cohort sampled during active COVID-19. CDR3s leave out the opening cysteine and the closing phenylalanine or tryptophan. A D gene is named only where the DNA matches it firmly.

>TRBV2|TRBJ2-7|.
ASKSRQSDYEQY
>TRBV19|TRBJ1-1|.
ASDRNTEAF
>TRBV9|TRBJ1-2|.
ASSVADSYGYT
>TRBV20-1|TRBJ1-2|TRBD1
SASYQGAWGYT
>TRBV2|TRBJ1-6|.
ASIFSGSYNSPLH
>TRBV10-2|TRBJ2-5|.
ASSEGAGLRSSKETQY
>TRBV3-1/TRBV3-2|TRBJ1-1|.
ASSMGMGGTEAF
>TRBV25-1|TRBJ2-5|.
ASSEIDVGGETQY
>TRBV11-3|TRBJ2-4|TRBD1
ASSLGGTGTVQY
>TRBV6-4|TRBJ2-5|TRBD2
ASRDHSGGGETQY
>TRBV20-1|TRBJ2-5|.
SASPGGRETQY
>TRBV19|TRBJ2-1|TRBD2
ASSTDLVAGGRGEQF
>TRBV4-1|TRBJ1-1|.
ASSPLPGNTEAF
>TRBV10-2|TRBJ1-4|.
ASSGAESEKLF
>TRBV6-6|TRBJ1-5|.
ASSYNRDGPSQPQH
>TRBV28|TRBJ2-3|.
ASSLEGTGTDTQY
>TRBV19|TRBJ2-1|TRBD1
ASKRTGNEQF
>TRBV2|TRBJ2-7|TRBD1
ASSNPRDRGSYEQY
>TRBV19|TRBJ1-2|TRBD1
ASSRQGSPLNYGYT
>TRBV5-1|TRBJ2-1|TRBD2
ASSLGTSGVSYNEQF
>TRBV5-8|TRBJ1-1|.
ASSAYRRRNTEAF
>TRBV11-2|TRBJ1-1|.
ASSLVGGISTEAF
>TRBV5-1|TRBJ2-5|.
ASSLSVAQETQY
>TRBV5-4|TRBJ1-4|.
ASSLRGLMGANEKLF